Given below is one T cell receptor (beta chain) in context. Its antigen is undetermined. Newly diagnosed hyperthyroidism patients aged 18 to 65 years had disease lasting under 2 months. The PBMCs had their origin in 10 ml of fresh peripheral blood. These data originate in a study of T cells in Graves' hyperthyroidism and ophthalmopathy. RNA transcripts were the template for amplifying TCR beta CDR3 regions. Primed by the HTBI set, a first-round RT-PCR was run on the TCR CDR3. TCRdb passed the multiplex PCR reads through MiXCR, listing each CDR3 protein once. The sample holds roughly 800,000 distinct CDR3 sequences, more than 30% seen once. The CDR3 is 16 amino acids. With V trimmed by 3 bases and J by 0 bases, 7 bases remained unmatched. Whole-study results and caveats: Most clonotypes that expanded in the thyroid above 0.001 also showed up in blood.

The TCR was taken from a young man with Graves' hyperthyroidism. The sequencing input was blood. The chain combines TRBV12-3 or TRBV12-4 with TRBJ1-1, with 7 positions matching TRBD1. The CDR3 region has the DNA TGTGCCAGCAGTTTCGGGACAGAGCTTATGAACACTGAAGCTTTCTTT. Its protein product is CASSFGTELMNTEAFF.